This T cell receptor beta chain stems from a study of T cell responses to AZD1222 COVID-19 vaccine. Study context: Second-dose intervals of approximately 4 or approximately 12 weeks were pooled.

The germline gives CDR1 SGHRS, CDR2 YFSETQ. J gave up 5 bases and V 6 bases, and 8 bases lay outside the gene matches. The CDR3 extends over 14 amino acids. Measured with immunoSEQ multiplex PCR; TCRdb has only the in-frame clones, and not every one. Of approximately 110,000 clones listed, about 90% were seen once; the top ten hold roughly a tenth. This specimen was peripheral blood, taken on day 0 of AZD1222 vaccination. The chain recombines TRBV5-1 with TRBJ2-3; 8 bases fit TRBD2. The TCR originated in an adult in good health. The DNA for the CDR3 is TGCGCCAGCACGAACGGGGGGGCCGGAGATACGCAGTATTTT. As protein: CASTNGGAGDTQYF.